The 6 T cell receptor beta chains below all came from one sample that was sequenced in a study of T cell responses to AZD1222 COVID-19 vaccine. Sequenced by immunoSEQ multiplex PCR; TCRdb stores in-frame clones only, minus some. Counted here are about 150,000 clones, around 93% occurring once; the ten biggest clones make up around 2.3%. The starting material was peripheral blood, obtained on day 0 of AZD1222 vaccination. These receptors were taken from an adult in good health.

The chain has TRBV27 and TRBJ1-2; D remains unclear. This CDR3 is built from 13 residues. Germline lookup yields CDR1 MNHEY and CDR2 SMNVEV (reference sequence). V lost 3 bases to trimming and J lost 7 bases, with 12 bases between them. The DNA for the CDR3 is TGTGCCAGCAGTTTTATTGGATGGAGTGGCTACACCTTC. This encodes CASSFIGWSGYTF.

The gene calls are TRBV6-2 or TRBV6-3 and TRBJ1-5; D gene unclear. V was pared by 5 bases and J by 2 bases, with 13 bases between. The CDR3 has 15 residues. Looked up from germline, CDR1 is MNHEY and CDR2 is SVGEGT. The CDR3 DNA is TGTGCCAGCAGTCGAGCGGGAGCTGGCAATCAGCCCCAGCATTTT. It codes for CASSRAGAGNQPQHF.

The rearrangement links TRBV7-9 to TRBJ2-5; D perhaps matches TRBD2 (5 bases). The CDR3 spans 14 residues. Germline CDR1 is SEHNR and CDR2 is FQNEAQ (reference sequence). Trimming took off 0 bases at V and 1 base at J, with 6 bases between the two ends. CDR3 protein: CASSLAGLQETQYF. CDR3 nucleotide sequence: TGTGCCAGCAGCTTAGCAGGACTCCAAGAGACCCAGTACTTC.

This clone showed up just once. The chain joins TRBV29-1 to TRBJ2-1; 8 bases fit TRBD2. CDR1 and CDR2 from the germline V gene are SQVTM and ANQGSEA. The V segment lost 1 base and the J segment 4 bases; nucleotides outside the gene matches: 3. The CDR3 totals 14 residues. Written as DNA, the CDR3 is TGCAGCGTTGAAGGGACTAGCTGGTACAATGAGCAGTTCTTC. Amino acids: CSVEGTSWYNEQFF.

The chain joins TRBV5-1 to TRBJ2-7; D unclear. Germline CDR1 is SGHRS and CDR2 is YFSETQ. V lost 2 bases and J lost 5, with 5 bases in between. The CDR3 loop spans 11 amino acids. DNA of the CDR3: TGCGCCAGCAGCTTTCGCGACGAGCAGTACTTC. This codes for CASSFRDEQYF.

The CDR3 spells CASSQDRVGVTEAFF. The CDR3, as DNA: TGTGCCAGCAGCCAAGATAGGGTTGGGGTCACTGAAGCTTTCTTT. The chain recombines TRBV4-2 with TRBJ1-1, with D uncertain. Trimming took off 0 bases at V and 4 bases at J, with 12 bases between the two ends. CDR3 length: 15 residues. Germline V CDR1 and CDR2: LGHNA, YNFKEQ.